This is a list of T cell receptor beta chains from one sample in a study of CD8 T cell repertoires and HIV-1 epitope variants. For these receptors, no antigen is known. Using immunoSEQ multiplex PCR, the repertoire was profiled, and TCRdb retains in-frame clones only, with some absent. This sample has about 5,200 clones, with 65% to 75% found just once. The material sequenced was cultured CD8+ T cells derived from PBMCs. The receptors shown here come from a male donor with HIV. Both conserved end residues are trimmed from each CDR3. Fields, in order: J gene, V gene, CDR3 protein.

TRBJ2-3	TRBV27	ASSSLGGLYTDTQY
TRBJ2-7	TRBV6-1	ASTGGGTAKYEQY
TRBJ1-2	TRBV6-5	ASSYSFGEVHNGYT
TRBJ2-2	TRBV11-2	ASSLEVQGYTGELF
TRBJ2-2	TRBV5-6	ASSPEMNTGELF
TRBJ2-3	TRBV28	ASASPRDENTQY
TRBJ2-7	TRBV27	ASSLGGSEQY
TRBJ1-2	TRBV9	ASSVGTGENYGYT
TRBJ1-1	TRBV29-1	SVDRARTEAF
TRBJ1-3	TRBV27	ASSADGYSGNTIY
TRBJ2-1	TRBV5-6	ASSLERGSSYNEQF